This T cell receptor (beta chain) was recorded in a study of shared clonotypes between healthy human individuals. The CDR3 sequence is 17 residues long. Losses at the gene ends were 0 bases for V and 0 bases for J; bases not matched to a gene: 6. In germline, CDR1 is SGHRS, CDR2 YFSETQ. The assay used deep level. Replicate sorted-subset PCRs were loaded with around 0.2 ug DNA, approximately 31,000 T cell genomes. As handled by the study authors: There were no quality scores in the junction-only immunoSEQ sequences, so filtering differed. Profiled with immunoSEQ multiplex PCR; TCRdb holds only in-frame clones, not every one. V and J calls plus clone size are reproduced from that table; the DNA served to infer D and trimming. The repertoire has some 500,000 clones, about 96% of them found once; the top ten carry about 0.064%. The donors, all of them Caucasian adults, lived in Nashville, Tennessee.

The V call is TRBV5-1, the J call TRBJ2-1; 7 nucleotides match TRBD2. Material for sequencing was naive CD4+ T cells sorted from blood. Subset noted: CD45RA+ positively selected. The clonotype comes from a woman in her 30s in good health. Here the CDR3 reads CASSLVGSGSSYNEQFF. CDR3 in DNA: TGCGCCAGCAGCTTGGTCGGTAGCGGGTCCTCCTACAATGAGCAGTTCTTC.